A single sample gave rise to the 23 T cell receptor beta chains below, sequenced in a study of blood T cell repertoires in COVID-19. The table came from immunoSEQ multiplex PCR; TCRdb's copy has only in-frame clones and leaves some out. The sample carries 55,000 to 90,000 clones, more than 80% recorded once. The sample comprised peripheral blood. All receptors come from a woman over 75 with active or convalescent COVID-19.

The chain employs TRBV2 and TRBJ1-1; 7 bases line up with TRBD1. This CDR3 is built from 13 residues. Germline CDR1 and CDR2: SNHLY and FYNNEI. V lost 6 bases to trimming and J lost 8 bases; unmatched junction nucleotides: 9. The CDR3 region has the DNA TGTGCCAGCAGACCCACAGGGGTCACGGAAGCTTTCTTT. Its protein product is CASRPTGVTEAFF.

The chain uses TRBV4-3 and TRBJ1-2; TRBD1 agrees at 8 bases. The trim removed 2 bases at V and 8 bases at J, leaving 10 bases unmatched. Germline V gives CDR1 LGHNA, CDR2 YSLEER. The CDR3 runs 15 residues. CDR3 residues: CASSQQTDRVEGYTF. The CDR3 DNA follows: TGCGCCAGCAGCCAACAAACGGACAGGGTGGAAGGCTACACCTTC.

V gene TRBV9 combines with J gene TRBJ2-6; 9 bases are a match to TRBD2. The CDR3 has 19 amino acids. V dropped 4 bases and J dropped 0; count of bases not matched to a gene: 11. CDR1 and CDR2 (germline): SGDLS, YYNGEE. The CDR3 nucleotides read TGTGCCAGCAGCCCACGAGCGGGGGGTTTGAACTCTGGGGCCAACGTCCTGACTTTC. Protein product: CASSPRAGGLNSGANVLTF. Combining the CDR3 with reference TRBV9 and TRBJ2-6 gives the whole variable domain DSGVTQTPKHLITATGQRVTLRCSPRSGDLSVYWYQQSLDQGLQFLIQYYNGEERAKGNILERFSAQQFPDLHSELNLSSLELGDSALYFCASSPRAGGLNSGANVLTFGAGSRLTVL.

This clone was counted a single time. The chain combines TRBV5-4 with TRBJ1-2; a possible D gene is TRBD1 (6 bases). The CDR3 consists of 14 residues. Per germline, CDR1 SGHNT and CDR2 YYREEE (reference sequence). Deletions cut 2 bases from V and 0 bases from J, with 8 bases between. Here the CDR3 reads CASSFGGANYGYTF. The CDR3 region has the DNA TGTGCCAGCAGCTTTGGGGGCGCTAACTATGGCTACACCTTC.

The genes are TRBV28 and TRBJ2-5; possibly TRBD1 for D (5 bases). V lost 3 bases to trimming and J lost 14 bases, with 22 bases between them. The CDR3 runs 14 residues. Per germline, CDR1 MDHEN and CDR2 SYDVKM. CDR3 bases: TGTGCCAGCAGTTTTTCCCTTTCGGAGACAGCACCCTACTTC. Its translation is CASSFSLSETAPYF.

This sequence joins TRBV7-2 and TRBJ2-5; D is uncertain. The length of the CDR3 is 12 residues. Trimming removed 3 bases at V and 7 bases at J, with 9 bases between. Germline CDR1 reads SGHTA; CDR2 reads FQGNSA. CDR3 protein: CASSLGRGTQYF. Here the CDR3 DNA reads TGTGCCAGCAGCTTGGGTCGAGGGACCCAGTACTTC.

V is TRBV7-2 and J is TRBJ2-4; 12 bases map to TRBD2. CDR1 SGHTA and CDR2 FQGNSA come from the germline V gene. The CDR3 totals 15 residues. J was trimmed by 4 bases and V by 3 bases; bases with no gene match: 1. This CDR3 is CASSLGTSGKNIQYF. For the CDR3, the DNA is TGTGCCAGCAGCTTGGGGACTAGCGGGAAAAACATTCAGTACTTC.

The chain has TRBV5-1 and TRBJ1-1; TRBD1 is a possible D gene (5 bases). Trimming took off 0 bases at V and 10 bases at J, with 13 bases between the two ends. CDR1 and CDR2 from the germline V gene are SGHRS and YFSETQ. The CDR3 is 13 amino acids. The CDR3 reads CASSLEGPSGAFF. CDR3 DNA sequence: TGCGCCAGCAGCTTGGAGGGGCCCTCTGGAGCTTTCTTT.

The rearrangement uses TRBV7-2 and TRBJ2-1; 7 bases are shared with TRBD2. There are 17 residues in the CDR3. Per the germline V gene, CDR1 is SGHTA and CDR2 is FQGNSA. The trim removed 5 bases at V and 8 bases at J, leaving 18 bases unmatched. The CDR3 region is CASSPGFTSESRDEQFF. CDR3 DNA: TGTGCCAGCAGCCCTGGGTTCACTAGCGAATCTCGGGATGAGCAGTTCTTC.

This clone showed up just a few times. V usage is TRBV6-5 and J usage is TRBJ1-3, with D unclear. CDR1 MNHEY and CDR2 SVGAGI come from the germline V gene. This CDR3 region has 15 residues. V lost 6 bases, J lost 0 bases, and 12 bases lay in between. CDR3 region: CASSFLDNSGNTIYF. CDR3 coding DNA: TGTGCCAGCAGCTTCCTTGACAACTCTGGAAACACCATATATTTT.

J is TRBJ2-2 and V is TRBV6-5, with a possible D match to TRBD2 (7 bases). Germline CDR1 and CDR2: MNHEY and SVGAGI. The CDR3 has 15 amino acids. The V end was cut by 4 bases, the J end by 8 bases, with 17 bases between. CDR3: CASSLNGGAEGELFF. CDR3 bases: TGTGCCAGCAGTTTGAATGGGGGGGCAGAGGGGGAGCTGTTTTTT.

CDR3 sequence: CASSQGRVRGTGNTIYF. The CDR3 nucleotides are TGCGCCAGCAGCCAAGGTCGAGTTCGGGGGACTGGAAACACCATATATTTT. The rearrangement joins TRBV4-3 to TRBJ1-3; TRBD1 is a possible D gene (5 bases). Trimming stripped 1 base from V and 2 bases from J, with 15 bases between. The CDR3 covers 17 residues. Looked up from germline, CDR1 is LGHNA and CDR2 is YSLEER.

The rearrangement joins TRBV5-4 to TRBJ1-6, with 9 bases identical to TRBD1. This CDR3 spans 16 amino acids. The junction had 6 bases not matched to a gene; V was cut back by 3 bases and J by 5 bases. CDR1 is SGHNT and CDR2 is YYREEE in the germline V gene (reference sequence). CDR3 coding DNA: TGTGCCAGCAGCTCCGGGACAGGGAGTAATAATTCACCCCTCCACTTT. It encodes CASSSGTGSNNSPLHF.

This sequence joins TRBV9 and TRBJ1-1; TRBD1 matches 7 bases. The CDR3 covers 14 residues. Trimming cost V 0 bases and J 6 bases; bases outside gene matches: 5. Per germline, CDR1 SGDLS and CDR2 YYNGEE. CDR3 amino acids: CASSVAGTAPEAFF. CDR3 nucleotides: TGTGCCAGCAGCGTAGCTGGGACAGCACCTGAAGCTTTCTTT. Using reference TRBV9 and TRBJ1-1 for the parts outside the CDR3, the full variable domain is DSGVTQTPKHLITATGQRVTLRCSPRSGDLSVYWYQQSLDQGLQFLIQYYNGEERAKGNILERFSAQQFPDLHSELNLSSLELGDSALYFCASSVAGTAPEAFFGQGTRLTVV.

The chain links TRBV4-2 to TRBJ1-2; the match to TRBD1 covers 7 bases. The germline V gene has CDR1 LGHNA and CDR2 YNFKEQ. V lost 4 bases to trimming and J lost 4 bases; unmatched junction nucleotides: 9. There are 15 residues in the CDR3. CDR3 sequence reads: CASSRDRVHGYGYTF. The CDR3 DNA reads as TGTGCCAGCAGCCGAGACAGGGTACATGGCTATGGCTACACCTTC.

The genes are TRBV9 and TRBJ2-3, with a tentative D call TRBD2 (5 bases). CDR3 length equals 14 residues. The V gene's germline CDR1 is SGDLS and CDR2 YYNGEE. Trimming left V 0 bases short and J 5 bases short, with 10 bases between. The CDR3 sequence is CASSVGGFGDTQYF. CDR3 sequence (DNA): TGTGCCAGCAGCGTAGGAGGGTTTGGAGATACGCAGTATTTT.

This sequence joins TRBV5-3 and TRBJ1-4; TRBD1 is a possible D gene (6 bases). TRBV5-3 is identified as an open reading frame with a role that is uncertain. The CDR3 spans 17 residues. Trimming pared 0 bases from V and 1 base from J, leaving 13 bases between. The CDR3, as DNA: TGTGCCAGAAGCTTGGCCCCGGGGGGCATAACTAATGAAAAACTGTTTTTT. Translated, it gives CARSLAPGGITNEKLFF.

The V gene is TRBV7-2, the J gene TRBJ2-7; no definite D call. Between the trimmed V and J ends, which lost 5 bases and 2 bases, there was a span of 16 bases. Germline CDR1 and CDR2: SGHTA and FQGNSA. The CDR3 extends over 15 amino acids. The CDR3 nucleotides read TGTGCCAGCAGCCGCTCGAGGCCAGAGGCCTACGAGCAGTACTTC. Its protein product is CASSRSRPEAYEQYF.

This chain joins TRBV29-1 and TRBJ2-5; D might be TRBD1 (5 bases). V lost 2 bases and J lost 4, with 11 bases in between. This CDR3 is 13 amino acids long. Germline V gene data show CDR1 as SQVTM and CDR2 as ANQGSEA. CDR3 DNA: TGCAGCGTTGAAAGATCAAGGGGAGAGACCCAGTACTTC. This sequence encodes CSVERSRGETQYF.

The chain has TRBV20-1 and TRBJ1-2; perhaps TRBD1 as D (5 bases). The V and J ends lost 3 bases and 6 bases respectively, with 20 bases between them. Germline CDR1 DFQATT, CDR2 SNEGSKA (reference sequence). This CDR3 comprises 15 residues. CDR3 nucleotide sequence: TGCAGTGCTAGTGTTAGGCAGGTAGGGGTGGATGGCTACACCTTC. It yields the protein CSASVRQVGVDGYTF.

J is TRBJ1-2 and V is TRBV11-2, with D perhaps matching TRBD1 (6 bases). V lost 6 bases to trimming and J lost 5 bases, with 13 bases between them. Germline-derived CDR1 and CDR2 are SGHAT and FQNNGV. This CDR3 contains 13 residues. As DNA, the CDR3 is TGTGCCAGCAGGTCACTACAGGGATATGGCTACACCTTC. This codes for CASRSLQGYGYTF.

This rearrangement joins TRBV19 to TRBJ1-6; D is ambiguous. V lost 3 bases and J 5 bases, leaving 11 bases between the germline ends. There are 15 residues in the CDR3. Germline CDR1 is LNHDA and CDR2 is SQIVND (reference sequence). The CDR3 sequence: CASSIWTGNNSPLHF. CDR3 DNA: TGTGCCAGTAGTATCTGGACGGGAAATAATTCACCCCTCCACTTT.

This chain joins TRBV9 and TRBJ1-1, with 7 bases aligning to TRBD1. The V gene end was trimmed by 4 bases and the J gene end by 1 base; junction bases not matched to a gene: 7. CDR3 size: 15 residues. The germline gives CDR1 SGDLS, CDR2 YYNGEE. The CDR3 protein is CASSPTTGANTEAFF. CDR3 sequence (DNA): TGTGCCAGCAGCCCCACCACAGGGGCGAACACTGAAGCTTTCTTT.